The 23 T cell receptor beta chains listed next were all sequenced from one sample in a study of cytomegalovirus exposure and HLA in healthy donors. This PCR relied on a set of 60 Vbeta primers and 13 Jbeta primers. Here immunoSEQ multiplex PCR was the method, and the copy in TCRdb shows in-frame clones only, minus some. The table records over 20,000 clones, more than 75% of them present only once. Sequenced: PBMCs. These TCRs come from a male donor in good health and CMV-seronegative.

The chain couples TRBV6-7 to TRBJ2-7; 9 bases are a match to TRBD2. TRBV6-7 is treated as an ORF (open reading frame) with a function not yet certain. The CDR3 sequence is 16 residues long. The V gene end was trimmed by 5 bases and the J gene end by 5 bases; junction bases not matched to a gene: 13. The CDR3 sequence is CASSEELAGVTHEQYF. In DNA form, the CDR3 reads TGTGCCAGCAGTGAAGAACTAGCGGGTGTGACGCACGAGCAGTACTTC.

The rearrangement uses TRBV6-1 and TRBJ2-7, with D tentatively TRBD1 (6 bases). The CDR3 loop spans 14 amino acids. The germline gives CDR1 MNHNS, CDR2 SASEGT. V lost 3 bases and J lost 1, with 10 bases in between. CDR3 in DNA: TGTGCCAGCAGTGACGGGGACACTTCCTACGAGCAGTACTTC. As protein: CASSDGDTSYEQYF.

The rearrangement joins TRBV29-1 to TRBJ2-2; D is unresolved. Between the trimmed V and J ends, which lost 3 bases and 3 bases, there was a span of 17 bases. Per the germline V gene, CDR1 is SQVTM and CDR2 is ANQGSEA. This CDR3 is 16 amino acids long. The CDR3 region is CSVDARKILDTGELFF. CDR3 sequence (DNA): TGCAGCGTTGATGCCAGGAAGATATTGGACACCGGGGAGCTGTTTTTT.

V usage is TRBV7-9 and J usage is TRBJ2-5; 9 bases line up with TRBD2. The CDR3 is made up of 13 amino acids. CDR1 is SEHNR, CDR2 FQNEAQ, per germline (reference sequence). V lost 5 bases to trimming and J lost 4 bases; unmatched junction nucleotides: 2. This chain's CDR3 is CASSRSGRETQYF. CDR3 DNA: TGTGCCAGCAGCCGTAGCGGGAGAGAGACCCAGTACTTC. The variable domain in full, with the rest retrieved from reference TRBV7-9 and TRBJ2-5, is DTGVSQNPRHKITKRGQNVTFRCDPISEHNRLYWYRQTLGQGPEFLTYFQNEAQLEKSRLLSDRFSAERPKGSFSTLEIQRTEQGDSAMYLCASSRSGRETQYFGPGTRLLVL.

The J gene is TRBJ2-2, the V gene TRBV4-3; 12 bases align to TRBD1. The germline V gene has CDR1 LGHNA and CDR2 YSLEER. This CDR3 contains 17 residues. V shed 3 bases and J 6 bases; nucleotides not matched to a gene: 8. CDR3 sequence reads: CASSQGSGTGGSGELFF. The CDR3 DNA is TGCGCCAGCAGCCAGGGATCCGGGACAGGGGGCTCCGGGGAGCTGTTTTTT.

This clone was seen more than once but under ten times. The genes are TRBV5-1 and TRBJ2-5, with D perhaps matching TRBD1 (5 bases). The tail of the sequence fits TRBJ2-7 better, so the J call may be wrong. This CDR3 contains 15 residues. Per germline, CDR1 SGHRS and CDR2 YFSETQ. The CDR3 spells CASSLTAGLTYEQYF. The CDR3 nucleotides are TGCGCCAGCAGCTTGACTGCAGGGCTGACCTACGAGCAGTACTTC.

The chain recombines TRBV6-1 with TRBJ1-4; D is possibly TRBD1 (6 bases). There are 15 residues in the CDR3. Trimming left V 5 bases short and J 7 bases short, with 17 bases between. Germline loops: CDR1 MNHNS, CDR2 SASEGT. CDR3 protein: CASSTGGGLGEKLFF. The CDR3 DNA reads as TGTGCCAGCAGTACCGGGGGGGGGCTAGGTGAAAAACTGTTTTTT.

The genes are TRBV7-8 and TRBJ1-5, with D uncertain. CDR3 length: 16 residues. V gave up 2 bases and J gave up 0 bases, with 11 bases separating them. CDR1 is SGHVS, CDR2 FQNEAQ, per germline. CDR3 protein: CASSLRSVYSNQPQHF. The CDR3 nucleotides are TGTGCCAGCAGCTTACGGTCGGTCTATAGCAATCAGCCCCAGCATTTT.

Note on this clone: The junction departs from germline at one end; a sequencing error may be responsible. V usage is TRBV28 and J usage is TRBJ2-2; TRBD2 aligns across 8 bases. This CDR3 contains 12 residues. The germline CDR1 and CDR2 sequences are MDHEN and SYDVKM. CDR3 DNA sequence: TGTGCCACCTCAAGATTCGGGGGGGGGCTGTTTTTT. This codes for CATSRFGGGLFF.

The chain links TRBV4-2 to TRBJ2-3; 9 bases line up with TRBD2. Germline assignment: CDR1 LGHNA and CDR2 YNFKEQ. After removal of 0 bases from V and 2 bases from J, the junction contained 6 bases not matched to a gene. The CDR3 has 17 amino acids. CDR3 in DNA: TGTGCCAGCAGCCAAGACAGGACTAGCGATAACACAGATACGCAGTATTTT. It encodes CASSQDRTSDNTDTQYF.

The chain carries TRBV28 and TRBJ2-5; D possibly corresponds to TRBD1 (6 bases). The DNA end is more similar to TRBJ2-7, so the J call may be wrong. Germline assignment: CDR1 MDHEN and CDR2 SYDVKM. The CDR3 sequence is 14 residues long. The chain's CDR3 is CASSSQGSSYEQYF. The CDR3 DNA reads TGTGCCAGCAGTTCCCAGGGGTCCTCGTACGAGCAGTACTTC.

This clone was observed a single time. This rearrangement joins TRBV7-2 to TRBJ2-7; no reliable D call. The CDR3 totals 13 residues. Trimming left V 1 base short and J 7 bases short, with 11 bases between. Germline V gene lookup returns CDR1 SGHTA and CDR2 FQGNSA. In DNA form, the CDR3 reads TGTGCCAGCAGCTTAGACCAGGCCGTGGAGCAGTACTTC. Amino acid sequence: CASSLDQAVEQYF.

CDR3 in amino acids: CASSGTVLAGTDTQYF. The CDR3 DNA sequence: TGCGCCAGCAGCGGGACGGTACTAGCGGGCACAGATACGCAGTATTTT. This rearrangement joins TRBV5-1 to TRBJ2-3; 8 positions agree with TRBD2. CDR3 length: 16 amino acids. The V gene end was trimmed by 4 bases and the J gene end by 1 base; junction bases not matched to a gene: 8. Germline CDR1 is SGHRS and CDR2 is YFSETQ.

V gene TRBV6-4 combines with J gene TRBJ2-1; D might be TRBD1 (6 bases). This CDR3 comprises 15 residues. Trimming took off 5 bases at V and 5 bases at J, with 16 bases between the two ends. Germline loops: CDR1 MRHNA, CDR2 SNTAGT. CDR3 DNA: TGTGCCAGCAGTCTGCTTCAGGGGAAAGACAATGAGCAGTTCTTC. Encoded protein: CASSLLQGKDNEQFF.

Notes on this clone: One junction end disagrees with the germline gene, perhaps due to a read error. The rearrangement links TRBV2 to TRBJ2-5; tentative D call: TRBD1 (5 bases). This CDR3 is built from 11 residues. CDR1 is SNHLY and CDR2 is FYNNEI in the germline V gene. The DNA for the CDR3 is TGTGCCAGCACACAGGCAGAGAGCCAGTACTTC. The encoded protein is CASTQAESQYF. The full variable domain, with the rest looked up from reference TRBV2 and TRBJ2-5, is EPEVTQTPSHQVTQMGQEVILRCVPISNHLYFYWYRQILGQKVEFLVSFYNNEISEKSEIFDDQFSVERPDGSNFTLKIRSTKLEDSAMYFCASTQAESQYFGPGTRLLVL.

This chain links TRBV27 with TRBJ2-1, with 11 bases identical to TRBD2. Per germline, CDR1 MNHEY and CDR2 SMNVEV (reference sequence). CDR3 length: 14 amino acids. The junction had 4 bases not matched to a gene; V was cut back by 2 bases and J by 10 bases. The CDR3 DNA reads as TGTGCCAGCAGTTTAACTAGCGGGGGTTCGGAGCAGTTCTTC. This encodes CASSLTSGGSEQFF.

The CDR3 nucleotides read TGTGCCAGCTCACCGGGACAGGGTTGGGAAAAACTGTTTTTT. Amino acids: CASSPGQGWEKLFF. The chain carries TRBV18 and TRBJ1-4, with 9 positions matching TRBD1. CDR1 and CDR2 (germline): KGHSH, LQKENI. This CDR3 spans 14 amino acids. V lost 3 bases, J lost 8 bases, and 4 bases stayed unmatched.

J is TRBJ2-4 and V is TRBV28, with D tentatively TRBD2 (6 bases). Germline values: CDR1 MDHEN, CDR2 SYDVKM. The CDR3 has 14 amino acids. The V gene lost 3 bases and the J gene lost 7 bases, with 13 bases spanning the gap. CDR3 loop: CASSLRAGGNIQYF. CDR3 bases: TGTGCCAGCAGTTTGAGAGCCGGAGGGAACATTCAGTACTTC.

The chain carries TRBV27 and TRBJ2-1, with 11 bases identical to TRBD2. The CDR3 runs to 18 residues. J was trimmed by 6 bases and V by 10 bases; bases with no gene match: 20. The germline V gene has CDR1 MNHEY and CDR2 SMNVEV (reference sequence). The CDR3: CAISGTGLPSGRFNEQFF. The CDR3 DNA reads TGTGCCATTTCAGGCACAGGGCTTCCTAGCGGGAGGTTCAATGAGCAGTTCTTC.

The rearrangement uses TRBV7-9 and TRBJ1-2; 7 bases agree with TRBD1. Germline CDR1 SEHNR, CDR2 FQNEAQ (reference sequence). The CDR3 runs 18 residues. V shed 1 base, J shed 6 bases, and the junction held 17 bases outside the gene matches. This CDR3 is CASSLGAGGTAKWNGYTF. CDR3 nucleotides: TGTGCCAGCAGCTTAGGAGCGGGCGGGACAGCAAAATGGAATGGCTACACCTTC.

This clone appeared a single time. The chain recombines TRBV12-1 with TRBJ2-7; the table's D call, TRBD2, has no DNA check behind it. TRBV12-1 is shown as a pseudogene. This CDR3 is built from 13 residues. CDR3 protein: CASSRTSGYEQYF. The DNA of the CDR3 is TGTGCCAGCAGCCGCACTAGCGGCTACGAGCAGTACTTC.

The V gene is TRBV29-1, the J gene TRBJ2-3, with D possibly matching TRBD1 (5 bases). This CDR3 is built from 15 residues. Germline loops: CDR1 SQVTM, CDR2 ANQGSEA. V lost 7 bases and J 6 bases, leaving 23 bases between the germline ends. The CDR3 sequence: CSAPDQGSTYDTQYF. The CDR3 DNA is TGCAGCGCCCCTGACCAGGGCTCGACATACGATACGCAGTATTTT.

V gene TRBV2 combines with J gene TRBJ2-2, with D tentatively TRBD1 (6 bases). Per germline, CDR1 SNHLY and CDR2 FYNNEI. The CDR3 length is 15 residues. V was clipped by 9 bases and J by 0 bases, with 14 bases between them. Here the CDR3 reads CASSLTGSNTGELFF. CDR3 nucleotide sequence: TGTGCCAGTAGTTTGACAGGATCGAACACCGGGGAGCTGTTTTTT.